A single sample gave rise to the 18 T cell receptor beta chains below, sequenced in a study of regulatory T cells in long-lasting Graves disease. Time point given: persistent/refractory GD, antithyroid drugs over 5 years with positive TRAb. Isolated PBMC RNA provided the starting material for the TCR library. Through Arm-PCR of CDR3 regions and iRepertoire HTBI primers, TCR beta libraries were built. TCRdb itself ran the multiplex PCR reads through MiXCR, one entry per CDR3 protein. The data hold roughly 430,000 distinct CDR3 sequences, with 21% observed a single time. The sample was peripheral blood mononuclear cells (PBMCs), taken when the disease was refractory, from a patient treated with antithyroid drugs. These receptors all stem from a female donor with Graves disease.

In its sample, this clonotype was seen once. The CDR3 DNA follows: TGTGCCAGCAGCCAAGATGGAGCGGGAGGGATCTTTCAAGAGACCCAGTACTTC. Translating gives CASSQDGAGGIFQETQYF. The chain recombines TRBV3-1 with TRBJ2-5; TRBD2 matches at 10 bases. The germline V gene encodes CDR1 LGHDT and CDR2 YNNKEL (reference sequence). Trimming removed 0 bases from V and 2 bases from J; junction bases left unmatched: 9. The CDR3 extends over 18 amino acids.

This clonotype has a count of ten or more. The chain combines TRBV28 with TRBJ2-7, with D possibly matching TRBD2 (5 bases). V lost 5 bases to trimming and J lost 5 bases, with 19 bases between them. Germline CDR1 MDHEN, CDR2 SYDVKM. CDR3 length equals 15 residues. CDR3 nucleotide sequence: TGTGCCAGCAGTCTAGCCTATGGGCTTCAGGACGAGCAGTACTTC. Translating gives CASSLAYGLQDEQYF.

This clonotype was seen more than once but under ten times. CDR3 loop: CASSSGAAGELFF. The DNA for the CDR3 is TGTGCCAGCAGCAGTGGGGCCGCCGGGGAGCTGTTTTTT. The V gene is TRBV9, the J gene TRBJ2-2, with D possibly TRBD1 on 5 matching bases. This CDR3 has 13 amino acids. Trimming took off 4 bases at V and 6 bases at J, with 10 bases between the two ends. Germline lookup yields CDR1 SGDLS and CDR2 YYNGEE.

This clonotype was detected only a few times. This sequence joins TRBV20-1 and TRBJ1-1, with unresolved D. The germline V and J ends were trimmed by 6 bases and 4 bases, with 15 bases remaining between them. CDR1 is DFQATT and CDR2 is SNEGSKA in the germline V gene (reference sequence). This CDR3 has 13 amino acids. The CDR3 loop is CSAPRGGSTEAFF. DNA for the CDR3: TGCAGTGCCCCCCGAGGAGGGAGCACTGAAGCTTTCTTT.

This clonotype showed up just a few times. The V and J genes are TRBV7-9 and TRBJ2-6, with 8 nucleotides matching TRBD2. V dropped 1 base and J dropped 0; count of bases not matched to a gene: 2. The CDR3 contains 17 residues. Germline V gene lookup returns CDR1 SEHNR and CDR2 FQNEAQ (reference sequence). The CDR3 loop is CASSLELADSGANVLTF. CDR3 nucleotide sequence: TGTGCCAGCAGCTTAGAACTAGCGGACTCTGGGGCCAACGTCCTGACTTTC.

The count of this clonotype is one. Being one base from a much bigger clone, this may be a read error. The chain couples TRBV10-3 to TRBJ2-7; 8 bases are shared with TRBD2. Losses at the gene ends were 10 bases for V and 6 bases for J; bases not matched to a gene: 11. Germline V lookup: CDR1 ENHRY, CDR2 SYGVKD. There are 13 residues in the CDR3. The CDR3 nucleotides read TGTGCCAGTAGCGGGATGGGGTCTTGCGAGCAGTACTTC. This codes for CASSGMGSCEQYF.

V usage is TRBV5-1 and J usage is TRBJ2-7, with a tentative D call TRBD1 (6 bases). The germline V gene encodes CDR1 SGHRS and CDR2 YFSETQ. The CDR3 spans 13 residues. Trimming took off 3 bases at V and 5 bases at J, with 12 bases between the two ends. The CDR3 nucleotides are TGCGCCAGCAGCTCTAGGGGGATGAACGAGCAGTACTTC. Its protein is CASSSRGMNEQYF.

The chain recombines TRBV5-1 with TRBJ1-2; no reliable D call. CDR1 and CDR2 (germline): SGHRS, YFSETQ. V lost 2 bases and J 8 bases, leaving 10 bases between the germline ends. This CDR3 spans 12 amino acids. The CDR3 reads CASSFTGEGYTF. CDR3 in DNA: TGCGCCAGCAGCTTTACCGGGGAGGGCTACACCTTC. Combining the CDR3 with reference TRBV5-1 and TRBJ1-2 gives the whole variable domain KAGVTQTPRYLIKTRGQQVTLSCSPISGHRSVSWYQQTPGQGLQFLFEYFSETQRNKGNFPGRFSGRQFSNSRSEMNVSTLELGDSALYLCASSFTGEGYTFGSGTRLTVV.

This clonotype was counted at least ten times. J is TRBJ2-7 and V is TRBV20-1; unclear D gene. CDR1 and CDR2 from the germline V gene are DFQATT and SNEGSKA (reference sequence). The CDR3 extends over 12 amino acids. Trimming removed 6 bases at V and 8 bases at J, with 17 bases between. Written as DNA, the CDR3 is TGCAGTGCAACCGCCGACGGGTTCCAGCAGTACTTC. Its translation: CSATADGFQQYF.

This clonotype was seen at least ten times. The CDR3 DNA reads TGTGCCACCTCTGGTAGCAGGAACACCGGGGAGCTGTTTTTT. As protein: CATSGSRNTGELFF. The chain recombines TRBV15 with TRBJ2-2; D unclear. The CDR3 totals 14 residues. Germline V CDR1 and CDR2: LNHNV, YYDKDF (reference sequence). Trimming took off 8 bases at V and 1 base at J, with 11 bases between the two ends.

V gene TRBV3-1 combines with J gene TRBJ1-4; no reliable D call. The length of the CDR3 is 16 residues. Germline assignment: CDR1 LGHDT and CDR2 YNNKEL (reference sequence). V gave up 5 bases and J gave up 7 bases, with 20 bases separating them. The CDR3 here is CASSAGVRGLGEKLFF. CDR3 coding DNA: TGTGCCAGCAGCGCCGGAGTTCGAGGGCTAGGTGAAAAACTGTTTTTT.

The chain links TRBV4-1 to TRBJ2-4; TRBD1 or TRBD2 may be the D gene (5 bases each). Germline CDR1 MGHRA, CDR2 YSYEKL. Trimming removed 0 bases from V and 6 bases from J, with 12 bases in between. The CDR3 spans 15 residues. The CDR3 protein is CASSQDSGRRNIQYF. As DNA, the CDR3 is TGCGCCAGCAGCCAAGATTCGGGGCGCAGAAACATTCAGTACTTC.

This clonotype was found a few times. The chain has TRBV24-1 and TRBJ1-5; 9 nucleotides agree with TRBD1. J gave up 7 bases and V 5 bases, and 11 bases lay outside the gene matches. CDR1 is KGHDR and CDR2 is SFDVKD in the germline V gene. CDR3 length: 16 residues. Here the CDR3 reads CATSVGGDRAEQPQHF. For the CDR3, the DNA is TGTGCCACCAGTGTAGGGGGGGACAGGGCAGAGCAGCCCCAGCATTTT.

The table lists this clonotype with many counts. The J gene is TRBJ2-4, the V gene TRBV28; TRBD2 matches at 10 bases. The CDR3 contains 17 residues. With V trimmed by 3 bases and J by 4 bases, 9 bases remained unmatched. CDR1 MDHEN and CDR2 SYDVKM come from the germline V gene. CDR3 loop: CASSFQLTSGLKNIQYF. For the CDR3, the DNA is TGTGCCAGCAGTTTCCAACTGACTAGCGGGTTGAAAAACATTCAGTACTTC.

This clonotype occurred a few times. The J gene is TRBJ1-6, the V gene TRBV7-9; 8 bases are shared with TRBD1. This CDR3 comprises 18 residues. The ends lost 1 base at V and 9 bases at J; junction bases unmatched: 14. Germline V gene sequence: CDR1 SEHNR, CDR2 FQNEAQ (reference sequence). The CDR3 sequence: CASSLVILQGDHFSPLHF. CDR3 coding DNA: TGTGCCAGCAGCTTAGTGATCCTACAGGGGGACCACTTTTCACCCCTCCACTTT.

This clonotype has only a few counts. The rearrangement joins TRBV11-3 to TRBJ2-2, with no clear D. The CDR3 contains 15 residues. The germline gives CDR1 SGHNT, CDR2 YENEEA. V was shortened by 2 bases and J by 4 bases, with 11 bases between the two germline ends. CDR3 nucleotides: TGTGCCAGCAGCTTAAGGAACGGAGCCACCGGGGAGCTGTTTTTT. Residues: CASSLRNGATGELFF.

This chain connects TRBV20-1 to TRBJ2-7, with D perhaps matching TRBD1 (6 bases). The CDR3 spans 12 residues. Per the germline V gene, CDR1 is DFQATT and CDR2 is SNEGSKA (reference sequence). V was pared by 1 base and J by 6 bases, with 10 bases between. The CDR3 reads CSARGTVGEQYF. CDR3 bases: TGCAGTGCTAGAGGGACAGTAGGCGAGCAGTACTTC.

In this sample, this clonotype turned up many times. The chain links TRBV11-2 to TRBJ2-7; D may be TRBD2 (6 bases). The V end was cut by 5 bases, the J end by 2 bases, with 19 bases between. The CDR3 is 16 amino acids. From germline, CDR1 is SGHAT and CDR2 FQNNGV. For the CDR3, the DNA is TGTGCCAGCAGCGGATGGGACTCCCTAAACCCCTACGAGCAGTACTTC. Translation: CASSGWDSLNPYEQYF.